Sequencing of this TCR beta chain was carried out in a study of metastatic and nonmetastatic thyroid tumors. TCRdb re-clonotyped the PCR reads through MiXCR. Counted here are roughly 98,000 clones, around 14% occurring once; the ten biggest clones make up just over 3.5%. Germline values: CDR1 SGHKS, CDR2 YYEKEE (reference sequence). CDR3 size: 14 residues. V was shortened by 0 bases and J by 3 bases, with 10 bases between the two germline ends. Thyroid surgery took place with no prior treatment in any patient. Concerning this clone itself: A read error is possible here, since a much larger clone lies one base away. Within the sample, other DNA sequences also encode this same CDR3.

The clonotype was recovered from a female donor with papillary thyroid cancer or a benign thyroid nodule (not recorded which). Some clones in this sample may be carry-over from other donors' samples. The sample comprised blood. The rearrangement joins TRBV5-5 to TRBJ2-7; D unresolved. CDR3 nucleotide sequence: TGTGCCAGCAGCTTGGGTCACGCTAACTACGAGCAGTACTTC. The encoded protein is CASSLGHANYEQYF.